This T cell receptor beta chain stems from a study of identical twins. This clonotype has just a few counts. Its specificity is unknown. Overall study results and limits: Abundant beta clonotypes from cord blood bore fewer insertions; memory repertoires lacked this pattern.

TCRdb called the 5' RACE reads again in MiXCR, with one record for every CDR3 protein. The top ten clones hold 9.5% to 15% of a sample with 400,000 to 500,000 distinct CDR3 sequences, less than 20% of them seen once. Trimming shortened V by 6 bases and J by 0 bases, and 13 bases separated the two germline ends. The CDR3 has 15 residues. Germline CDR1 is MNHNS and CDR2 is SASEGT. This TCR came from a man in his fifties in good health. The sample taken for sequencing was naive T cells sorted from blood. V usage is TRBV6-1 and J usage is TRBJ2-3; a possible D gene is TRBD2 (6 bases). CDR3 DNA sequence: TGTGCCAGCAGGCCATCCGCGGGGAGCACAGATACGCAGTATTTT. The encoded protein is CASRPSAGSTDTQYF.